A single sample gave rise to the 9 T cell receptor beta chains below, sequenced in a study of early T cells in non-severe SARS-CoV-2 infection. TCRdb re-derived calls from the 5' RACE reads in MiXCR, one entry per CDR3 protein. The data contain over 85,000 distinct CDR3 sequences, 16% of them singletons. Material: whole blood. The receptors were gathered from an adult who was a healthcare worker with PCR-confirmed SARS-CoV-2 infection or an uninfected control (not recorded which).

This clonotype was recorded a few times. The V and J genes are TRBV11-3 and TRBJ2-1; possibly TRBD1 for D (5 bases). The CDR3 extends over 15 amino acids. Germline loops: CDR1 SGHNT, CDR2 YENEEA. V gave up 5 bases and J gave up 7 bases, with 18 bases separating them. The CDR3 is CASSHTWGYSNEQFF. The CDR3 region has the DNA TGTGCCAGCAGCCACACCTGGGGCTATTCTAATGAGCAGTTCTTC.

This clonotype was seen only a few times. The V gene is TRBV11-2, the J gene TRBJ2-2; D perhaps matches TRBD1 (6 bases). The V gene lost 1 base and the J gene lost 7 bases, with 19 bases spanning the gap. Germline CDR1 reads SGHAT; CDR2 reads FQNNGV. The CDR3 length is 17 residues. This CDR3 reads CASSLGFSGAGVGELFF. In DNA form, the CDR3 reads TGTGCCAGCAGCTTAGGTTTCTCCGGGGCAGGGGTCGGGGAGCTGTTTTTT.

This clonotype has more than one count but fewer than ten. The rearrangement uses TRBV12-3 or TRBV12-4 and TRBJ1-2, with 7 bases that match TRBD1. The CDR3 is 16 amino acids. The V segment lost 3 bases and the J segment 1 base; nucleotides outside the gene matches: 8. The CDR3 region is CASSFYRAGGNYGYTF. CDR3 in DNA: TGTGCCAGCAGTTTTTACAGGGCAGGGGGTAACTATGGCTACACCTTC.

This clonotype is medium-sized in the sample. This sequence joins TRBV2 and TRBJ2-1; TRBD1 is a possible D gene (6 bases). The CDR3 length is 15 residues. Deletions cut 0 bases from V and 7 bases from J, with 13 bases between. Per germline, CDR1 SNHLY and CDR2 FYNNEI. DNA of the CDR3: TGTGCCAGCAGTGAAGCGCAGGGGAGCGAGAATGAGCAGTTCTTC. It translates to CASSEAQGSENEQFF.

This clonotype was observed a handful of times. The rearrangement uses TRBV20-1 and TRBJ2-7, with 7 bases identical to TRBD1. The V segment lost 1 base and the J segment 0 bases; nucleotides outside the gene matches: 3. The CDR3 totals 14 residues. Per the germline V gene, CDR1 is DFQATT and CDR2 is SNEGSKA (reference sequence). CDR3 bases: TGCAGTGCTAGAGTCGCAGGGGGCTCCTACGAGCAGTACTTC. It codes for CSARVAGGSYEQYF.

The table lists this clonotype with a count of one. V is TRBV7-9 and J is TRBJ2-2, with 7 bases identical to TRBD1. The CDR3 is made up of 12 amino acids. V trimming: 3 bases; J trimming: 9 bases; junction bases outside the gene matches: 1. Germline CDR1 and CDR2: SEHNR and FQNEAQ (reference sequence). The CDR3 loop reads CASSLTGRELFF. The CDR3, as DNA: TGTGCCAGCAGCTTGACAGGGAGGGAGCTGTTTTTT. Full variable domain (rest looked up from reference TRBV7-9 and TRBJ2-2): DTGVSQNPRHKITKRGQNVTFRCDPISEHNRLYWYRQTLGQGPEFLTYFQNEAQLEKSRLLSDRFSAERPKGSFSTLEIQRTEQGDSAMYLCASSLTGRELFFGEGSRLTVL.

The sample holds many counts of this clonotype. This chain connects TRBV29-1 to TRBJ1-1; D is unresolved. In germline, CDR1 is SQVTM, CDR2 ANQGSEA. The CDR3 totals 11 residues. Trimming took 7 bases from V and 3 from J, leaving 9 bases between them. The CDR3 region is CSAKTDTEAFF. DNA of the CDR3: TGCAGCGCAAAAACAGACACTGAAGCTTTCTTT.

This clonotype was detected many times. This chain connects TRBV5-1 to TRBJ2-4; D not certain. The CDR3 spans 16 residues. Germline CDR1 and CDR2: SGHRS and YFSETQ. Trimming pared 2 bases from V and 2 bases from J, leaving 14 bases between. The CDR3: CASSLGIDRPKNIQYF. The CDR3, as DNA: TGCGCCAGCAGCTTAGGGATTGACCGCCCCAAAAACATTCAGTACTTC.

This chain links TRBV7-9 with TRBJ2-5, with D perhaps matching TRBD2 (5 bases). Germline V gene sequence: CDR1 SEHNR, CDR2 FQNEAQ (reference sequence). CDR3 length: 13 amino acids. V lost 5 bases and J lost 9, with 16 bases in between. CDR3 nucleotides: TGTGCCAGCAGCCCCAGCGGCCTGGAGGCCCAGTACTTC. This codes for CASSPSGLEAQYF.